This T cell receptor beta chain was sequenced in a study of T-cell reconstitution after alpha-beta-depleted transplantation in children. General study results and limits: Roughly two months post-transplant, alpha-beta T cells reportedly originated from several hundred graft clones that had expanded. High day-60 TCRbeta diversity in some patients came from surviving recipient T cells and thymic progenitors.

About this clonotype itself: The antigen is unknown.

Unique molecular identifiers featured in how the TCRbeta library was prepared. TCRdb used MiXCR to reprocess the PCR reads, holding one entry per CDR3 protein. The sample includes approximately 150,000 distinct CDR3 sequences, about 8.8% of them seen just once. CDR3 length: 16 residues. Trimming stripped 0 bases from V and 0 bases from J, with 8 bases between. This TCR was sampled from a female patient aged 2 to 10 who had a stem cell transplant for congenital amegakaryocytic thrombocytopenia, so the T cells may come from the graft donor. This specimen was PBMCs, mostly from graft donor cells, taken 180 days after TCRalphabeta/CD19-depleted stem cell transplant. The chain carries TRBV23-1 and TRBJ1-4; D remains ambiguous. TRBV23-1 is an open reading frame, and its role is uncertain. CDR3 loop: CASSQSLRTTNEKLFF. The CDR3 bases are TGCGCCAGCAGTCAATCTCTGCGGACAACTAATGAAAAACTGTTTTTT.